The sequence of this TCR beta chain was determined in a study of blood T cell repertoires in COVID-19. This clone was recorded once. Generated by immunoSEQ multiplex PCR, the TCRdb table keeps only in-frame clones and is missing some. The data show some 130,000 clones, roughly 83% seen once. This CDR3 spans 12 amino acids. Germline V gives CDR1 LGHDT, CDR2 YNNKEL (reference sequence). Trimming shortened V by 4 bases and J by 7 bases, and 8 bases separated the two germline ends. The receptor was derived from a woman older than 75 with acute or convalescent COVID-19. Sample: peripheral blood. V is TRBV3-1 (or the pseudogene TRBV3-2) and J is TRBJ1-5; D perhaps matches TRBD1 (6 bases). The CDR3 coding sequence is TGTGCCAGCAGCCGAACAGGGCAGCCCCAGCATTTT. Translating it yields CASSRTGQPQHF.